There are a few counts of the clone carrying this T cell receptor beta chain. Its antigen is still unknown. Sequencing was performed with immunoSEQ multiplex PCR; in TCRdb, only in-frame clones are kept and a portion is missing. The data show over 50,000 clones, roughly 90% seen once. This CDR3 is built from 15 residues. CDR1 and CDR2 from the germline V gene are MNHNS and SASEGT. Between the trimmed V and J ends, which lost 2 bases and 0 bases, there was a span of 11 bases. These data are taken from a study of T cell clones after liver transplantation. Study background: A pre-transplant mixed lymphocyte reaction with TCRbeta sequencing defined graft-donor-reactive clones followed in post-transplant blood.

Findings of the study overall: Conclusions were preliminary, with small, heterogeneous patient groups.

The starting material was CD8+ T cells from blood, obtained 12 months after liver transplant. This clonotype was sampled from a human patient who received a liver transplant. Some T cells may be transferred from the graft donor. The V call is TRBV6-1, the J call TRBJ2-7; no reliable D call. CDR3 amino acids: CASSEFNGFSYEQYF. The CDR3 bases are TGTGCCAGCAGTGAATTCAACGGTTTCTCCTACGAGCAGTACTTC.